Below, 21 T cell receptor beta chains from the same sample are listed, as sequenced in a study of T cell responses to AZD1222 COVID-19 vaccine. Sequencing used immunoSEQ multiplex PCR; TCRdb keeps in-frame clones, though not all of them. The data show around 130,000 clones, more than 80% seen once. The starting material was peripheral blood, obtained on day 0 of AZD1222 vaccination. The receptors derive from an adult in good health.

This clone was seen more than once but under ten times. The CDR3 DNA is TGTGCCAGCAGTTTCAGCCCCTATGGCTACACCTTC. Amino acid sequence: CASSFSPYGYTF. The gene calls are TRBV28 and TRBJ1-2; no firm D call. Germline V gene sequence: CDR1 MDHEN, CDR2 SYDVKM. The CDR3 sequence is 12 residues long. Trimming stripped 3 bases from V and 4 bases from J, with 6 bases between.

This clone was observed once. The CDR3 DNA is TGTGCCAGCAGCTTAGGTCTAAACGAGCAGTACTTC. Amino acids: CASSLGLNEQYF. The chain employs TRBV7-2 and TRBJ2-7; D is undetermined. Germline assignment: CDR1 SGHTA and CDR2 FQGNSA. V was shortened by 1 base and J by 5 bases, with 6 bases between the two germline ends. The CDR3 runs 12 residues.

The chain recombines TRBV19 with TRBJ2-7, with 7 positions matching TRBD2. The trim removed 4 bases at V and 3 bases at J, leaving 6 bases unmatched. CDR1 is LNHDA and CDR2 is SQIVND in the germline V gene (reference sequence). This CDR3 is built from 14 residues. The CDR3 region has the DNA TGTGCCAGTAGTAAACGGGGGGAATACTACGAGCAGTACTTC. Encoded protein: CASSKRGEYYEQYF.

This clone was recorded a few times. The V call is TRBV7-2, the J call TRBJ2-2; the match to TRBD2 covers 8 bases. Germline V CDR1 and CDR2: SGHTA, FQGNSA. CDR3 length: 15 amino acids. With 5 bases clipped from V and 4 bases from J, the junction kept 6 bases outside the gene matches. CDR3 bases: TGTGCCAGCAGCCCCCAAAGCGGGAGCACCGGGGAGCTGTTTTTT. Residues: CASSPQSGSTGELFF.

V and J are TRBV10-3 and TRBJ1-6, with TRBD1 as a possible D gene (5 bases). The length of the CDR3 is 14 residues. The ends were cut back, 8 bases at V and 7 bases at J, with 15 bases in the middle. Germline assignment: CDR1 ENHRY and CDR2 SYGVKD. The CDR3 DNA reads TGTGCCATCGGCGGGGACCTACTGAATTCACCCCTCCACTTT. This codes for CAIGGDLLNSPLHF.

This clone occurred once. The chain is built from TRBV19 and TRBJ1-5; D not certain. CDR1 is LNHDA, CDR2 SQIVND, per germline (reference sequence). The ends were cut back, 0 bases at V and 9 bases at J, with 12 bases in the middle. This CDR3 is 14 amino acids long. CDR3 residues: CASSIDLEVWPQHF. The CDR3 region has the DNA TGTGCCAGTAGTATAGACCTCGAGGTGTGGCCCCAGCATTTT.

This clone is a singleton in its sample. The chain has TRBV11-2 and TRBJ2-5; D is unclear. Trimming took off 4 bases at V and 4 bases at J, with 19 bases between the two ends. This CDR3 region has 16 residues. Germline assignment: CDR1 SGHAT and CDR2 FQNNGV. Written as DNA, the CDR3 is TGTGCCAGCAGCTCCCCGGCGGAGATGCTGGGAGAGACCCAGTACTTC. This translates into CASSSPAEMLGETQYF.

The rearrangement uses TRBV15 and TRBJ2-2, with unresolved D. This CDR3 comprises 16 residues. V was trimmed by 3 bases and J by 1 base, leaving 12 bases between them. Germline V gene lookup returns CDR1 LNHNV and CDR2 YYDKDF (reference sequence). The CDR3 sequence is CATSSARTRNTGELFF. The DNA of the CDR3 is TGTGCCACCAGCAGCGCGCGGACCAGGAACACCGGGGAGCTGTTTTTT.

The chain joins TRBV19 to TRBJ1-4; possibly TRBD1 for D (5 bases). This CDR3 is built from 15 residues. Germline V gives CDR1 LNHDA, CDR2 SQIVND (reference sequence). Trimming removed 6 bases from V and 8 bases from J, with 19 bases in between. Here the CDR3 reads CASRPSQGVSEKLFF. The CDR3, as DNA: TGTGCCAGTAGGCCCTCCCAGGGAGTTTCCGAAAAACTGTTTTTT. Using reference TRBV19 and TRBJ1-4 for the parts outside the CDR3, the full variable domain is DGGITQSPKYLFRKEGQNVTLSCEQNLNHDAMYWYRQDPGQGLRLIYYSQIVNDFQKGDIAEGYSVSREKKESFPLTVTSAQKNPTAFYLCASRPSQGVSEKLFFGSGTQLSVL.

The rearrangement links TRBV19 to TRBJ1-2, with 9 bases matching TRBD1. V was pared by 4 bases and J by 4 bases, with 7 bases of the junction left unmatched. CDR1 and CDR2 from the germline V gene are LNHDA and SQIVND (reference sequence). The CDR3 extends over 15 amino acids. For the CDR3, the DNA is TGTGCCAGTAGTAGCGGGACAGGGTTCTCCTATGGCTACACCTTC. This translates into CASSSGTGFSYGYTF.

V gene TRBV19 combines with J gene TRBJ2-4, with 8 bases identical to TRBD1. J gave up 0 bases and V 2 bases, and 3 bases lay outside the gene matches. Germline assignment: CDR1 LNHDA and CDR2 SQIVND (reference sequence). There are 16 residues in the CDR3. The CDR3 loop is CASSISGGLAKNIQYF. CDR3 nucleotide sequence: TGTGCCAGTAGTATATCAGGGGGCTTAGCCAAAAACATTCAGTACTTC.

The CDR3 DNA follows: TGCGCCAGCAGCCAAGGGGACAGGGTCCGCACTGAAGCTTTCTTT. It is translated as CASSQGDRVRTEAFF. The chain links TRBV4-1 to TRBJ1-1, with 9 nucleotides matching TRBD1. The V gene's germline CDR1 is MGHRA and CDR2 YSYEKL. The CDR3 spans 15 residues. Trimming cost V 1 base and J 4 bases; bases outside gene matches: 4.

J is TRBJ2-1 and V is TRBV5-1, with D perhaps assigned TRBD1 or TRBD2 (5 bases each). The germline gives CDR1 SGHRS, CDR2 YFSETQ. This CDR3 is 14 amino acids long. Deletions cut 0 bases from V and 4 bases from J, with 8 bases between. The CDR3 here is CASSLGDGYNEQFF. As DNA, the CDR3 is TGCGCCAGCAGCTTGGGGGACGGTTACAATGAGCAGTTCTTC.

CDR3 amino acids: CASSSRGGALYGYTF. For the CDR3, the DNA is TGTGCCAGCAGCTCGAGAGGGGGGGCCCTATATGGCTACACCTTC. V is TRBV5-5 and J is TRBJ1-2; weak D call: TRBD1 (6 bases). The length of the CDR3 is 15 residues. The V and J ends lost 3 bases and 5 bases respectively, with 17 bases between them. Germline values: CDR1 SGHKS, CDR2 YYEKEE (reference sequence).

This clone was recorded once. This chain joins TRBV9 and TRBJ1-2; weak D call: TRBD1 (6 bases). CDR3 length: 15 amino acids. Trimming removed 2 bases from V and 6 bases from J, with 17 bases in between. Germline assignment: CDR1 SGDLS and CDR2 YYNGEE. CDR3 sequence reads: CASSVQQGPRDGYTF. Written as DNA, the CDR3 is TGTGCCAGCAGCGTGCAACAGGGACCCCGTGATGGCTACACCTTC.

In DNA form, the CDR3 reads TGTGCCAGCAGCTTGGGCAGGGAGCTGTTTTTT. It codes for CASSLGRELFF. The chain links TRBV7-9 to TRBJ2-2; the D is unclear. Germline values: CDR1 SEHNR, CDR2 FQNEAQ (reference sequence). The CDR3 extends over 11 amino acids. V was trimmed by 3 bases and J by 9 bases, leaving 5 bases between them.

The V gene is TRBV7-3, the J gene TRBJ2-1; 7 bases agree with TRBD2. CDR1 and CDR2 (germline): SGHTA, FQGTGA. The length of the CDR3 is 15 residues. After removal of 5 bases from V and 2 bases from J, the junction contained 6 bases not matched to a gene. DNA of the CDR3: TGTGCCAGCAGCCCCGGACTAGGTCCCTACAATGAGCAGTTCTTC. Protein sequence: CASSPGLGPYNEQFF. Full variable domain (remainder filled in from reference TRBV7-3 and TRBJ2-1): GAGVSQTPSNKVTEKGKYVELRCDPISGHTALYWYRQSLGQGPEFLIYFQGTGAADDSGLPNDRFFAVRPEGSVSTLKIQRTERGDSAVYLCASSPGLGPYNEQFFGPGTRLTVL.

The V and J genes are TRBV28 and TRBJ1-2, with D perhaps matching TRBD1 (6 bases). There are 12 residues in the CDR3. The V gene's germline CDR1 is MDHEN and CDR2 SYDVKM. The germline V and J ends were trimmed by 5 bases and 5 bases, with 9 bases remaining between them. DNA for the CDR3: TGTGCCAGCAGTCAGGGGCCTTATGGCTACACCTTC. Protein product: CASSQGPYGYTF.

About this clone: At one of its ends the junction is not consistent with the germline gene, which may arise from a read error. J is TRBJ2-3 and V is TRBV4-3, with D possibly matching TRBD1 (6 bases). The CDR3 is made up of 16 amino acids. Germline CDR1 reads LGHNA; CDR2 reads YSLEER. CDR3 sequence: CASNQEGDMSTDTQYF. Here the CDR3 DNA reads TGCGCCAGCAACCAAGAGGGGGACATGAGCACAGATACGCAGTATTTT.

The gene calls are TRBV7-2 and TRBJ1-2; tentative D call: TRBD1 (5 bases). This CDR3 has 13 amino acids. V lost 5 bases, J lost 8 bases, and 15 bases lay in between. Per the germline V gene, CDR1 is SGHTA and CDR2 is FQGNSA. The CDR3 coding sequence is TGTGCCAGCAGCCCTACACAGAGGGGCGGCTACACCTTC. Amino acid sequence: CASSPTQRGGYTF.

The chain couples TRBV11-2 to TRBJ1-1; no clear D. This CDR3 is built from 13 residues. The germline V gene has CDR1 SGHAT and CDR2 FQNNGV. The ends were cut back, 0 bases at V and 8 bases at J, with 10 bases in the middle. In DNA form, the CDR3 reads TGTGCCAGCAGCTTAGATGGGAGGCCAGAAGCTTTCTTT. This translates into CASSLDGRPEAFF.